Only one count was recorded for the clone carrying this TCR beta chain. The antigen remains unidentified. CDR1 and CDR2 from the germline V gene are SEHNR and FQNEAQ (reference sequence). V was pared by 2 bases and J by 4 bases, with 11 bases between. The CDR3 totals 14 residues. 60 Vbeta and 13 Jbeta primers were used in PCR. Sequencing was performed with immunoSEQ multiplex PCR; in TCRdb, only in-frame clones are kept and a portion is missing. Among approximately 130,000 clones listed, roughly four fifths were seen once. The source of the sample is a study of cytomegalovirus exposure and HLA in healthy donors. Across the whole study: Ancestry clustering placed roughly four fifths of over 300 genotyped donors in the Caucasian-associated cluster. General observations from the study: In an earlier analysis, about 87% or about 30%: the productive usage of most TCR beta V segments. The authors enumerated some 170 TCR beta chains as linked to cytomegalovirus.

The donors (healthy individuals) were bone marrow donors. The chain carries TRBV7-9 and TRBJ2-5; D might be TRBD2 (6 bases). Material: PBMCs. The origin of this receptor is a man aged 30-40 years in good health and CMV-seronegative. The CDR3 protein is CASSLPQGGETQYF. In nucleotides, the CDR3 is TGTGCCAGCAGCTTACCCCAGGGAGGAGAGACCCAGTACTTC.